The sequence of this TCR beta chain was determined in a study of T cell responses to AZD1222 COVID-19 vaccine. Findings and caveats of the study: Spike was spanned by vaccine-associated CD4 TCRs, which were dominant at 160-218 and 743-854. Mostly white British, mostly female donors; authors suggested clonal diversity may be underestimated. None of the repertoires were sampled until the peak T cell response had passed.

Note on this clone: Its target is unknown.

TCRdb keeps only in-frame clones here, not all; method: immunoSEQ multiplex PCR. Altogether under 170,000 clones are present, roughly 90% being singletons, with the ten largest covering under 4%. Sequenced material: peripheral blood, taken 28 days after the second AZD1222 dose. This TCR came from an adult who received the AZD1222 COVID-19 vaccine.

The CDR3 DNA reads as TGTGCCAGCAGTGAAACCCCTGGGATTGTACAGGGTCCCGGGGCTTTGGCTTTCTTT. Translating it yields CASSETPGIVQGPGALAFF. The chain recombines TRBV6-1 with TRBJ1-1; weak D call: TRBD1 (6 bases). Germline V gene data show CDR1 as MNHNS and CDR2 as SASEGT. With 2 bases removed from V and 11 bases from J, the gap between germline ends came to 33 bases. The CDR3 length is 19 residues.